Listed below are T cell receptor beta chains from one sample, sequenced in a study of shared clonotypes between healthy human individuals. The repertoire was sequenced with immunoSEQ multiplex PCR; TCRdb's copy has only in-frame clones and lacks some. The table lists roughly 590,000 clones, roughly 96% of them singletons. Material for sequencing was naive CD8+ T cells sorted from blood. Receptors were obtained from a woman aged 25-40 years in good health. Each CDR3 is given with its conserved first and last residue. A D gene is named only where the DNA matches it firmly. Size is omitted from some rows. Given values are once, few, many or a class for expanded clones.

J | size | length | D | V | DNA | CDR3
TRBJ2-7 | - | 16 | - | TRBV7-8 | TGTGCCAGCAGCTTAGATTTTGGGACCCTACCCTACGAGCAGTACTTC | CASSLDFGTLPYEQYF
TRBJ2-7 | - | 14 | - | TRBV7-8 | TGTGCCAGCAGCTTAGTACAGGGGAGGCCCGAGCAGTACTTC | CASSLVQGRPEQYF
TRBJ2-3 | - | 15 | TRBD2 | TRBV2 | TGTGCCAGCAGAACCCGCGGGAGGGGAGGGGATACGCAGTATTTT | CASRTRGRGGDTQYF
TRBJ2-3 | - | 14 | TRBD2 | TRBV5-4 | TGTGCCAGCAGACAATGGGGGGGAACAGATACGCAGTATTTT | CASRQWGGTDTQYF
TRBJ2-1 | - | 16 | - | TRBV10-3 | TGTGCCATCAGTGAGTCAGCCTCACTCTCCTACAATGAGCAGTTCTTC | CAISESASLSYNEQFF
TRBJ1-4 | once | 15 | - | TRBV9 | TGTGCCAGCAGCGTAGACCCCAGGGATAATGAAAAACTGTTTTTT | CASSVDPRDNEKLFF
TRBJ2-1 | - | 18 | - | TRBV7-8 | TGTGCCAGCGGAATGGTGGTAGGCGGGCCTCGCTCCTACAATGAGCAGTTCTTC | CASGMVVGGPRSYNEQFF
TRBJ2-7 | once | 14 | TRBD1 | TRBV27 | TGTGCCAGCAGTTTAGGGACAGGGGGGTGGGAGCAGTACTTC | CASSLGTGGWEQYF
TRBJ2-7 | - | 15 | TRBD1 | TRBV5-6 | TGTGCCAGCAGCTCAACCGGGACAGGGACCTACGAGCAGTACTTC | CASSSTGTGTYEQYF
TRBJ2-1 | - | 15 | TRBD2 | TRBV2 | TGTGCCAGCAGAGGACTAGCGGGAGGTTACAATGAGCAGTTCTTC | CASRGLAGGYNEQFF
TRBJ2-1 | - | 17 | TRBD1 | TRBV7-9 | TGTGCCAGCAGTCAAAACAGGGGCCGGAGCTCCTACAATGAGCAGTTCTTC | CASSQNRGRSSYNEQFF
TRBJ2-7 | once | 13 | TRBD1 | TRBV29-1 | TGCAGCGTTGTAACGGGACAGTCCTACGAGCAGTACTTC | CSVVTGQSYEQYF
TRBJ1-5 | - | 12 | - | TRBV6-5 | TGTGCCAGCAGTATCCAGCCCCAGCCCCAGCATTTT | CASSIQPQPQHF
TRBJ2-7 | once | 13 | - | TRBV28 | TGTGCCAGCAGATCCGGGGAGACCTACGAGCAGTACTTC | CASRSGETYEQYF
TRBJ2-7 | - | 11 | - | TRBV7-2 | TGTGCCAGCAGCTTAGTTTCCGAGCAGTACTTC | CASSLVSEQYF